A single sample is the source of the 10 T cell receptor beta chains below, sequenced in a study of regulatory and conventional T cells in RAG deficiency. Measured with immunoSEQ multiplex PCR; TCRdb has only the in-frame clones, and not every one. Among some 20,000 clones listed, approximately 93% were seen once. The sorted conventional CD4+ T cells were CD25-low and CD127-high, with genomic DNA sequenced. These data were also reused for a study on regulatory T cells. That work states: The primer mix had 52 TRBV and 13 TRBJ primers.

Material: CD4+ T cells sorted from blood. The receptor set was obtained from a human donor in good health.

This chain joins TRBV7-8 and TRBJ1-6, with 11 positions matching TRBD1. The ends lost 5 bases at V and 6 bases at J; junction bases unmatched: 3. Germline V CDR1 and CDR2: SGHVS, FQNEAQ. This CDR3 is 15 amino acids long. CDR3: CASSPGQGVNSPLHF. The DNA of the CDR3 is TGTGCCAGCAGCCCGGGACAGGGGGTTAATTCACCCCTCCACTTT.

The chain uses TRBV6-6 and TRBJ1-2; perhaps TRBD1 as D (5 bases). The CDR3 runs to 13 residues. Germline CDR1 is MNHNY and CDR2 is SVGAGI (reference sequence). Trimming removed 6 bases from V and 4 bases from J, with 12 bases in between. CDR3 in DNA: TGTGCCAGCAGCCGCCGGGACGGCTATGGCTACACCTTC. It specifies CASSRRDGYGYTF.

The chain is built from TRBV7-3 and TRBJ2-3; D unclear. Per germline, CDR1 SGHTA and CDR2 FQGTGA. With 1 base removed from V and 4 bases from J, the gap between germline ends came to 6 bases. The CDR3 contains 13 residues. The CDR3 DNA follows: TGTGCCAGCAGCTTAATGGGCCCAGATACGCAGTATTTT. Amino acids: CASSLMGPDTQYF.

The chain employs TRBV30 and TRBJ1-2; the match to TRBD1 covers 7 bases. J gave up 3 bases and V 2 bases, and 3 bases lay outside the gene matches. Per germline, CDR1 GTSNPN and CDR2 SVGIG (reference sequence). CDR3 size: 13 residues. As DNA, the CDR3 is TGTGCCTGGAGTCTAGGACAGGACTATGGCTACACCTTC. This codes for CAWSLGQDYGYTF.

The CDR3 here is CASSLVRGRAGYEQFF. The CDR3 DNA is TGTGCCAGCAGCTTGGTGCGCGGGAGGGCCGGCTATGAGCAGTTCTTC. The chain combines TRBV5-5 with TRBJ2-1; 9 positions agree with TRBD2. In germline, CDR1 is SGHKS, CDR2 YYEKEE (reference sequence). The CDR3 spans 16 residues. Losses at the gene ends were 0 bases for V and 8 bases for J; bases not matched to a gene: 9.

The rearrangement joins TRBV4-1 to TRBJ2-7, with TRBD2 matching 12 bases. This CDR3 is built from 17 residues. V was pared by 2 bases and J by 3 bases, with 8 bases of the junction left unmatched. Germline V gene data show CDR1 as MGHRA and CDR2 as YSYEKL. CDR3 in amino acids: CASSQWRLAGVGYEQYF. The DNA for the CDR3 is TGCGCCAGCAGCCAATGGAGACTAGCGGGAGTTGGCTACGAGCAGTACTTC.

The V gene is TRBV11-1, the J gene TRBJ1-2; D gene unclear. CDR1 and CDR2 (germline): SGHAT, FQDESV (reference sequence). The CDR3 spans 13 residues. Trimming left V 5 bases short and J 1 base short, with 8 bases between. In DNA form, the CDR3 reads TGTGCCAGCAGCAGGGAGTTTAACTATGGCTACACCTTC. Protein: CASSREFNYGYTF.

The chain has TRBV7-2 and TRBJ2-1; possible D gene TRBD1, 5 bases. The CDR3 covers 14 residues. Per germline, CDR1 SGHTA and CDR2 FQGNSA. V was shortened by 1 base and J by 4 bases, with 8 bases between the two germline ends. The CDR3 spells CASSLDGAYNEQFF. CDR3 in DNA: TGTGCCAGCAGCTTAGATGGGGCTTACAATGAGCAGTTCTTC. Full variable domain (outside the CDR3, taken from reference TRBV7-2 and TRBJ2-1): GAGVSQSPSNKVTEKGKDVELRCDPISGHTALYWYRQSLGQGLEFLIYFQGNSAPDKSGLPSDRFSAERTGGSVSTLTIQRTQQEDSAVYLCASSLDGAYNEQFFGPGTRLTVL.

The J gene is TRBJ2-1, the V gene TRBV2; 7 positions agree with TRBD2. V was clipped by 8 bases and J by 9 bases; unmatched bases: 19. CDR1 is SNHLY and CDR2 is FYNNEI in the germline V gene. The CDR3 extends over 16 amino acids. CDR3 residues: CASSPLAGVLVGEQFF. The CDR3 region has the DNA TGTGCCAGCTCTCCCCTTGCGGGAGTTCTGGTCGGTGAGCAGTTCTTC.

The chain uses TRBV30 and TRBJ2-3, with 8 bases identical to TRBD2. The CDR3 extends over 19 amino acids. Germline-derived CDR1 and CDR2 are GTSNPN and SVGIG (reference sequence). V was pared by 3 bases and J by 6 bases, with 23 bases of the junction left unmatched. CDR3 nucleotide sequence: TGTGCCTGGAGCCGCGGCCCTTGGTCGGCGGGAGGAATTGGGGATACGCAGTATTTT. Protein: CAWSRGPWSAGGIGDTQYF.